This T cell receptor beta chain was sequenced in a study of technical replicates of blood from a handful of donors. CDR1 and CDR2 from the germline V gene are SGHDT and YYEEEE. The CDR3 has 13 residues. V dropped 2 bases and J dropped 10 bases, with 15 bases sitting between them. Only in-frame clones appear in the TCRdb table, and some are missing; sequencing was by immunoSEQ multiplex PCR. The sample holds 91,000 or so clones; around 96% are singletons and the top ten take more than 0.2%. The source of this sequence is a human donor in good health. The chain recombines TRBV5-6 with TRBJ1-2; the D gene is possibly TRBD1 (5 bases). The sample comprised T cells isolated from PBMCs. The CDR3 reads CASSFGGYDDYTF. CDR3 in DNA: TGTGCCAGCAGCTTCGGGGGGTATGACGACTACACCTTC.